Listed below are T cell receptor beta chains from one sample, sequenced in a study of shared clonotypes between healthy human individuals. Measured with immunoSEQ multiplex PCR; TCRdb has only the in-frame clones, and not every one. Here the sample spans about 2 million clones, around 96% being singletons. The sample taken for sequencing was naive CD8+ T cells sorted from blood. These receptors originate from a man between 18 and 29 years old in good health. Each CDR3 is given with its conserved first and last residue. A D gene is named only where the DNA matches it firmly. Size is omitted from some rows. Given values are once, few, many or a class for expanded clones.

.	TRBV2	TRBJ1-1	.	TGTGCCAGCAGCAAACAGCGTTCGAACACTGAAGCTTTCTTT	CASSKQRSNTEAFF
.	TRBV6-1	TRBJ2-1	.	TGTGCCAGCAGTGAAGATCCGCCCGTCGGGAATGAGCAGTTCTTC	CASSEDPPVGNEQFF
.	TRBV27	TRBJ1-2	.	TGTGCCAGCAGTGCAGACAGCTCCCACTATGGCTACACCTTC	CASSADSSHYGYTF
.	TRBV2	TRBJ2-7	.	TGTGCCAGCAGTGAGGCCCAGGTTTCCTACGAGCAGTACTTC	CASSEAQVSYEQYF
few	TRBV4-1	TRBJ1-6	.	TGCGCCAGCAGCCAAGTGTTTTGGGATTCACCCCTCCACTTT	CASSQVFWDSPLHF
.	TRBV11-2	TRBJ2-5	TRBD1	TGTGCCAGCAGCATTGGGACAGGGATTCAAGAGACCCAGTACTTC	CASSIGTGIQETQYF
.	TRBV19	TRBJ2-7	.	TGTGCCAGTAGTATGGGAGACGGATACGAGCAGTACTTC	CASSMGDGYEQYF
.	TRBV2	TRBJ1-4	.	TGTGCCAGCAGTTTTCTAGGGGATCCTAATGAAAAACTGTTTTTT	CASSFLGDPNEKLFF
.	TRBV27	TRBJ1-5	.	TGTGCCAGCAGTTTATCGTGGTCAGGGTTGACCAATCAGCCCCAGCATTTT	CASSLSWSGLTNQPQHF
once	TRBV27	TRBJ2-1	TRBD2	TGTGCCAGCGCACGCGGGGGGACCTCCTACAATGAGCAGTTCTTC	CASARGGTSYNEQFF
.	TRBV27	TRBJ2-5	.	TGTGCCAGCAGTTTATCGGGGGGGCTCGGAGAGACCCAGTACTTC	CASSLSGGLGETQYF
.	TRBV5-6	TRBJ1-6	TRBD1	TGTGCCAGCAGCCTCGGGACAGGAGTTGCCTCCTATAATTCACCCCTCCACTTT	CASSLGTGVASYNSPLHF
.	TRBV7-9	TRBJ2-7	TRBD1	TGTGCCAGCAGCTTAGCAGTCACAAGCCGGGACAGGGGGCTCTACGAGCAGTACTTC	CASSLAVTSRDRGLYEQYF
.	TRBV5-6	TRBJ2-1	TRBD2	TGTGCCAGCAGCTTGGCGGGGGGGTTCCATGAGCAGTTCTTC	CASSLAGGFHEQFF
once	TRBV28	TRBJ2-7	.	TGTGCCAGCACCATAACCGGGGGAGGCTACGAGCAGTACTTC	CASTITGGGYEQYF
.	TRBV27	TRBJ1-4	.	TGTGCCAGCGTGGATGAAAAACTGTTTTTT	CASVDEKLFF
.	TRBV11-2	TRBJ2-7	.	TGTGCCAGCAGCTTAGCCCCAACCTACGAGCAGTACTTC	CASSLAPTYEQYF
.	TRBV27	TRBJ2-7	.	TGTGCCAGCAGTATCTTCGGGGTTCGACTAGGCTACGAGCAGTACTTC	CASSIFGVRLGYEQYF
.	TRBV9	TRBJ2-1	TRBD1	TGTGCCAGCAGCGTGGGACAGGGAGGCCCACCAAGGGTCTTC	CASSVGQGGPPRVF
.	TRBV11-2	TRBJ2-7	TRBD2	TGTGCCAGCAGCTTATCCTTCGGGGGGACCTACGAGCAGTACTTC	CASSLSFGGTYEQYF
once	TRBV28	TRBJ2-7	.	TGTGCCAGCAGTACCCCCGACGGGGCAGCCGGGATTGGGTACGAGCAGTACTTC	CASSTPDGAAGIGYEQYF
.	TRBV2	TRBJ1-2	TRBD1	TGTGCCAGCAGTGCCGGGACAGGGTCTAACTATGGCTACACCTTC	CASSAGTGSNYGYTF
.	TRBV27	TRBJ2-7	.	TGTGCCAGCAGTCAAGGGGAGGCCTACGAGCAGTACTTC	CASSQGEAYEQYF
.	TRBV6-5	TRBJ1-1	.	TGTGCCAGCAGTACTGGAGGAAGGACTGAAGCTTTCTTT	CASSTGGRTEAFF
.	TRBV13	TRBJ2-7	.	TGTGCCAGCAGCTTTCGACAGGACCCCTACGAGCAGTACTTC	CASSFRQDPYEQYF
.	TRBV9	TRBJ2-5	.	TGTGCCAGCAGCGTAGATAGCAGCTTGGGGGTGGAGACCCAGTACTTC	CASSVDSSLGVETQYF
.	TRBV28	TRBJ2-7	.	TGTGCCAGCAGTTTAGGCCTAGCGACCTACGAGCAGTACTTC	CASSLGLATYEQYF
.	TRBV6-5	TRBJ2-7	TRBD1	TGTGCCAGCGCCATAAACAGGGGGCACTACGAGCAGTACTTC	CASAINRGHYEQYF
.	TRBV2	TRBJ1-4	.	TGTGCCAGCGACGACAGATATAATGAAAAACTGTTTTTT	CASDDRYNEKLFF
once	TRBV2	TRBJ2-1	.	TGTGCCAGCGGGCCAGGGGATGAGCAGTTCTTC	CASGPGDEQFF
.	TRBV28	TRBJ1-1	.	TGTGCCAGCAGTCTAGGGCCACGTGAAGGGGATAACGCTGAAGCTTTCTTT	CASSLGPREGDNAEAFF
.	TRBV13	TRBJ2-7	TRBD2	TGTGCCAGCAGCGATGGGACTAGGAACTACGAGCAGTACTTC	CASSDGTRNYEQYF
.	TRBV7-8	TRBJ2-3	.	TGTGCCAGCAGCTTAGAGGCTACAGATACGCAGTATTTT	CASSLEATDTQYF
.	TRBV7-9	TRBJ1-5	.	TGTGCCAGCAGCCCAGGTGAAGGGGAAGGTAGAAGGAGCAATCAGCCCCAGCATTTT	CASSPGEGEGRRSNQPQHF
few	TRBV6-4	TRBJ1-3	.	TGTGCCAGCAGTGACTCCCCCTTATGTGGGGGCATAAACACCATATATTTT	CASSDSPLCGGINTIYF
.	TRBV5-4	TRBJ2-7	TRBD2	TGTGCCAGCAGCTTGGGTTCTAGCGGGTACGCCTCCTACGAGCAGTACTTC	CASSLGSSGYASYEQYF
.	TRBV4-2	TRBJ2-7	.	TGTGCCAGCAGCCAAGGGCAGGATGGGTACGAGCAGTACTTC	CASSQGQDGYEQYF
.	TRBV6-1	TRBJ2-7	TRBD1	TGTGCCAGCAGTGAGAAGGGACAGGGGATTACCTACGAGCAGTACTTC	CASSEKGQGITYEQYF
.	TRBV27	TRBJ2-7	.	TGTGCCAGCAGTTCCGTGGACAGCACCTACGAGCAGTACTTC	CASSSVDSTYEQYF
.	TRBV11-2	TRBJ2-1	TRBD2	TGTGCCAGCAGCTTATCGAGGACTAGCGGGTACAATGAGCAGTTCTTC	CASSLSRTSGYNEQFF
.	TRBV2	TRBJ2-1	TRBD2	TGTGCCATCTCCGACGGGGCGGGGGGGCCGATGTGGTACAATGAGCAGTTCTTC	CAISDGAGGPMWYNEQFF
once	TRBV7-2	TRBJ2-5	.	TGTGCCAGCAGCTTAAAGGGGGGCAAAGAGACCCAGTACTTC	CASSLKGGKETQYF
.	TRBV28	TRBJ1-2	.	TGTGCCAGCACCCTTAGGGGGGCAGGGGTCTACTATGGCTACACCTTC	CASTLRGAGVYYGYTF
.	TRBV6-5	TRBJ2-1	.	TGTGCCAGCAGTTACTCTCAAGAGACCAATGAGCAGTTCTTC	CASSYSQETNEQFF
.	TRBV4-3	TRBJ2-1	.	TGCGCCAGCAGTCTCTCGATGGTCAATGAGCAGTTCTTC	CASSLSMVNEQFF
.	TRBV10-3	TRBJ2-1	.	TGTGCCATCAGTGAGTCGGGAGGAGACAATGAGCAGTTCTTC	CAISESGGDNEQFF
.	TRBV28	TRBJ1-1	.	TGTGCCAGCAGTGGGGAGGCTGAAGCTTTCTTT	CASSGEAEAFF
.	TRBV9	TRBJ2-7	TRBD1	TGTGCCAGCAGCGTCGGACAGGGGCCTTTTTACGAGCAGTACTTC	CASSVGQGPFYEQYF
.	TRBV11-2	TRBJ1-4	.	TGTGCCAGCAGCTTATTGGGCCCCCCGGGACCGGACGAAAAACTGTTTTTT	CASSLLGPPGPDEKLFF
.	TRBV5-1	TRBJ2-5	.	TGCGCCAGCAGTCTTGGCATGGGGGAAGAGACCCAGTACTTC	CASSLGMGEETQYF
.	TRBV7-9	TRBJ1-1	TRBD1	TGTGCCAGCAGCTCCTCCCCAACAGGGGGGCTGTATACTGAAGCTTTCTTT	CASSSSPTGGLYTEAFF
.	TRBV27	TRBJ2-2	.	TGTGCCAGCAGTCCCTCGTGGGGACAGAACACCGGGGAGCTGTTTTTT	CASSPSWGQNTGELFF
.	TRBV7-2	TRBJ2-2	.	TGTGCCACATCAGAGTGGGTTGGAGCCGGGGAGCTGTTTTTT	CATSEWVGAGELFF
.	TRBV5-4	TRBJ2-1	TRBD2	TGTGCCAGCAGCTGGGATAGCGGGAGCTCCTACAATGAGCAGTTCTTC	CASSWDSGSSYNEQFF
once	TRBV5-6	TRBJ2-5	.	TGTGCCAGCAGCCGATCGACACATGACCCGTACCAAGAGACCCAGTACTTC	CASSRSTHDPYQETQYF